This T cell receptor (beta chain) was retrieved from a study of CD8+CD57+ T cells in acquired aplastic anemia. Overall study context: The average for DNA from sorted CD4+ and CD8+ cells was 3 to 3.5 ug.

V was pared by 7 bases and J by 12 bases, with 20 bases of the junction left unmatched. The CDR3 has 16 residues. TCR beta VDJ combinations and CDR3 sequences were profiled from genomic DNA. TCRdb re-called the reads with MiXCR, one entry per CDR3 protein. The table includes roughly 170,000 distinct CDR3 sequences, approximately 60% detected once. The source material was sorted CD4+, CD8+, or CD8+CD57+ T cells (not recorded which) from PBMCs. This receptor was identified in a human donor in good health. The chain employs TRBV12-3 or TRBV12-4 and TRBJ2-1; 8 nucleotides agree with TRBD2. The CDR3 reads CASTEASGLLRVRQFF. CDR3 DNA sequence: TGTGCCAGCACCGAGGCTAGCGGGCTACTGCGGGTCCGGCAGTTCTTC.